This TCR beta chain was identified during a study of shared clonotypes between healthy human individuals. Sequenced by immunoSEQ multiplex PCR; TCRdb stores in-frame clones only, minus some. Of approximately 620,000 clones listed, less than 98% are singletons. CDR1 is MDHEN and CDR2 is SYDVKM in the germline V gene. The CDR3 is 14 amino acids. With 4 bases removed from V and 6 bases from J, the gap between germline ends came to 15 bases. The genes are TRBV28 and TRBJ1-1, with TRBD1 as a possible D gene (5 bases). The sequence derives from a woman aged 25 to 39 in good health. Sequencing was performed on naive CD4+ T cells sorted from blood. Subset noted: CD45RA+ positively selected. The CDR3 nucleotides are TGTGCCAGCAGTTCCTCAGGGACGGGCGCTGAAGCTTTCTTT. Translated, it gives CASSSSGTGAEAFF.